What follows is one T cell receptor beta chain and its context. The source of the sample is a study of CD4+ T cells in melanoma. The germline V and J ends were trimmed by 2 bases and 5 bases, with 15 bases remaining between them. The CDR3 runs to 15 residues. Germline CDR1 and CDR2: KGHSH and LQKENI. Some clones are missing from TCRdb's copy, which holds only in-frame ones; the method was immunoSEQ multiplex PCR. The table records approximately 12,000 clones, 67% of them present only once. J is TRBJ1-1 and V is TRBV18, with D maybe TRBD1 (5 bases). The source is a human donor with melanoma. Sequencing was done on a sample of cells from a culture (not recorded whether cultured in vitro). The CDR3 DNA reads TGTGCCAGCTCACCATCCGGGGCACCGGGAACTGAAGCTTTCTTT. Translating it yields CASSPSGAPGTEAFF.